The next 17 T cell receptor beta chains were all read from a single sample in a study of identical twins. MiXCR, run by TCRdb on the 5' RACE reads, gives a single entry per CDR3 protein. The repertoire includes about 520,000 distinct CDR3 sequences, roughly 21% of them detected once, and approximately 0.95% sits in the top ten. The same sample was also studied in work on T cells expressing NK-cell markers.

The specimen was CD4+ T cells sorted from blood. These receptors came from a woman aged 18 to 35 in good health.

This clonotype showed up just a few times. This chain links TRBV7-2 with TRBJ2-1; D remains unclear. This CDR3 is 14 amino acids long. Deletions cut 5 bases from V and 6 bases from J, with 14 bases between. Germline V gene sequence: CDR1 SGHTA, CDR2 FQGNSA. CDR3 amino acids: CASSPHNTGNEQFF. DNA for the CDR3: TGTGCCAGCAGCCCACATAACACGGGCAATGAGCAGTTCTTC.

In nucleotides, the CDR3 is TGCAGTGCTGAGAGAAAGGGCTACGGCAGCTCCTACGAGCAGTACTTC. It specifies CSAERKGYGSSYEQYF. V usage is TRBV20-1 and J usage is TRBJ2-7; D uncertain. V gave up 5 bases and J gave up 0 bases, with 20 bases separating them. Germline V gene sequence: CDR1 DFQATT, CDR2 SNEGSKA (reference sequence). CDR3 length: 16 residues.

This clonotype was seen a few times. The CDR3 region is CASSFWTGEFRSNGYTF. For the CDR3, the DNA is TGTGCCAGCAGCTTTTGGACAGGGGAGTTTCGGTCCAACGGCTACACCTTC. J is TRBJ1-2 and V is TRBV21-1; TRBD1, the table's D call, lacks a check against the DNA. TRBV21-1 is a documented pseudogene. The CDR3 has 17 amino acids.

The genes are TRBV9 and TRBJ2-1; D is undetermined. CDR3 length: 14 amino acids. The germline CDR1 and CDR2 sequences are SGDLS and YYNGEE. V was cut by 3 bases and J by 6 bases, with 13 bases left in between. As DNA, the CDR3 is TGTGCCAGCAGCGCGGTCATAAACCCCAATGAGCAGTTCTTC. Protein sequence: CASSAVINPNEQFF.

V gene TRBV7-8 combines with J gene TRBJ1-5, with a tentative D call TRBD1 (6 bases). Germline values: CDR1 SGHVS, CDR2 FQNEAQ. V shed 1 base and J shed 4 bases, with 17 bases lying between them. The CDR3 sequence is 17 residues long. The CDR3 loop is CASSLGGGRRTNQPQHF. The CDR3 DNA reads TGTGCCAGCAGCTTAGGCGGGGGCAGGAGAACGAATCAGCCCCAGCATTTT.

This chain uses TRBV20-1 with TRBJ2-1, with 10 positions matching TRBD2. CDR1 and CDR2 (germline): DFQATT, SNEGSKA (reference sequence). V trimming: 0 bases; J trimming: 1 base; junction bases outside the gene matches: 9. This CDR3 is 18 amino acids long. The CDR3 loop reads CSARDGAGGRGSYNEQFF. The CDR3 nucleotides read TGCAGTGCTAGAGACGGAGCGGGAGGGAGGGGGTCCTACAATGAGCAGTTCTTC.

CDR3 sequence reads: CSAQTGPAFAEQYF. The CDR3 bases are TGCAGTGCGCAGACAGGGCCCGCGTTCGCCGAGCAGTACTTC. The rearrangement uses TRBV20-1 and TRBJ2-7; 7 bases map to TRBD1. The CDR3 totals 14 residues. Germline V CDR1 and CDR2: DFQATT, SNEGSKA (reference sequence). V lost 6 bases and J lost 6; bases outside the gene matches: 14.

The table lists this clonotype with a few counts. The V call is TRBV12-3 or TRBV12-4, the J call TRBJ1-1; 9 nucleotides align to TRBD1. Losses at the gene ends were 7 bases for V and 4 bases for J; bases not matched to a gene: 4. The CDR3 sequence is 13 residues long. The CDR3 loop reads CASKMTGGTEAFF. The CDR3 region has the DNA TGTGCCAGCAAAATGACAGGGGGCACTGAAGCTTTCTTT.

This clonotype came up a few times. V usage is TRBV4-3 and J usage is TRBJ2-2; D is tentatively TRBD1 or TRBD2 (5 bases each). CDR3 size: 17 residues. Trimming stripped 2 bases from V and 6 bases from J, with 19 bases between. Germline CDR1 LGHNA, CDR2 YSLEER. CDR3 DNA: TGCGCCAGCAGCCAAACCCCCCGGGGCAGGAGAGCCGGGGAGCTGTTTTTT. Protein: CASSQTPRGRRAGELFF.

This clonotype was observed a handful of times. V usage is TRBV30 and J usage is TRBJ2-5; possible D gene TRBD2, 5 bases. The germline V gene encodes CDR1 GTSNPN and CDR2 SVGIG (reference sequence). This CDR3 is built from 14 residues. The V end lost 1 base, the J end lost 7 bases, and 16 bases lay between the germline ends. CDR3 region: CAWSGLQKSGTQYF. The CDR3 coding sequence is TGTGCCTGGAGTGGACTACAGAAGTCGGGGACCCAGTACTTC.

This clonotype was counted between two and nine times. The chain is built from TRBV5-1 and TRBJ2-7; 7 positions agree with TRBD1. Germline V gene sequence: CDR1 SGHRS, CDR2 YFSETQ. The CDR3 totals 15 residues. J gave up 3 bases and V 4 bases, and 10 bases lay outside the gene matches. CDR3 coding DNA: TGCGCCAGCAGCATCCGACAGGGTACGAACTACGAGCAGTACTTC. Its protein product is CASSIRQGTNYEQYF.

The genes are TRBV11-3 and TRBJ1-1, with a tentative D call TRBD1 (6 bases). Germline CDR1 reads SGHNT; CDR2 reads YENEEA. This CDR3 comprises 16 residues. V was pared by 5 bases and J by 0 bases, with 16 bases between. CDR3 in amino acids: CASSPTLRDMNTEAFF. CDR3 DNA: TGTGCCAGCAGCCCTACCCTACGGGACATGAACACTGAAGCTTTCTTT.

This clonotype was seen more than once but under ten times. CDR3 sequence (DNA): TGTGCCAGCAGCTTAGAAAGCAGATATGGCTACACCTTC. This translates into CASSLESRYGYTF. The chain is built from TRBV7-2 and TRBJ1-2; no clear D gene. V gave up 1 base and J gave up 5 bases, with 8 bases separating them. This CDR3 has 13 amino acids. Germline CDR1 is SGHTA and CDR2 is FQGNSA. The full variable domain, with the rest looked up from reference TRBV7-2 and TRBJ1-2, is GAGVSQSPSNKVTEKGKDVELRCDPISGHTALYWYRQSLGQGLEFLIYFQGNSAPDKSGLPSDRFSAERTGGSVSTLTIQRTQQEDSAVYLCASSLESRYGYTFGSGTRLTVV.

This clonotype came up a few times. CDR3 residues: CASSQVTSTDTQYF. CDR3 coding DNA: TGCGCCAGCAGCCAAGTTACTAGCACAGATACGCAGTATTTT. J is TRBJ2-3 and V is TRBV4-1, with D unclear. The CDR3 length is 14 residues. Germline lookup yields CDR1 MGHRA and CDR2 YSYEKL. V lost 1 base and J lost 0, with 5 bases in between.

V usage is TRBV24-1 and J usage is TRBJ2-2; the D gene is possibly TRBD2 (6 bases). From germline, CDR1 is KGHDR and CDR2 SFDVKD. V lost 3 bases to trimming and J lost 6 bases, with 13 bases between them. The CDR3 has 15 residues. The CDR3 sequence: CATSDATLASGELFF. The CDR3 nucleotides are TGTGCCACCAGTGATGCCACTCTAGCGTCCGGGGAGCTGTTTTTT.

The chain couples TRBV7-2 to TRBJ2-7; TRBD1 aligns across 9 bases. Germline V gives CDR1 SGHTA, CDR2 FQGNSA. This CDR3 has 14 amino acids. J was trimmed by 7 bases and V by 3 bases; bases with no gene match: 7. CDR3 nucleotide sequence: TGTGCCAGCAGCTTGGGTCGGACAGGGGATGAGCAGTACTTC. As protein: CASSLGRTGDEQYF.

The V call is TRBV12-3 or TRBV12-4, the J call TRBJ1-4, with D unresolved. The CDR3 runs to 15 residues. Trimming removed 3 bases at V and 3 bases at J, with 11 bases between. The CDR3 DNA reads as TGTGCCAGCAGTTTTTTTCCGGGCTCTAATGAAAAACTGTTTTTT. Encoded protein: CASSFFPGSNEKLFF.